The sequence of this T cell receptor beta chain was determined in a study of cytomegalovirus exposure and HLA in healthy donors. Study-level points and caveats: A missense DCLRE1C variant was associated with V- and J-gene trimming of TCR beta chains in a later analysis, and an independent cohort replicated the association.

In germline, CDR1 is KGHSH, CDR2 LQKENI. V trimming: 6 bases; J trimming: 2 bases; junction bases outside the gene matches: 10. This CDR3 contains 15 residues. Researchers ran the PCR with 60 Vbeta and 13 Jbeta primers. TCRdb's table, derived via immunoSEQ multiplex PCR, lists solely in-frame clones and lacks some. The sample contains some 100,000 clones, over 60% of which appear only once. Details on this clone: The antigen is unknown.

Sequencing used PBMCs. This chain joins TRBV18 and TRBJ2-7; 7 bases align to TRBD1. The receptor was derived from a female donor in good health and CMV-seropositive. DNA for the CDR3: TGTGCCAGCTCTCCCGGACAGGTGGGGACCTACGAGCAGTACTTC. As protein: CASSPGQVGTYEQYF. Drawing the rest from reference TRBV18 and TRBJ2-7, the complete variable domain is NAGVMQNPRHLVRRRGQEARLRCSPMKGHSHVYWYRQLPEEGLKFMVYLQKENIIDESGMPKERFSAEFPKEGPSILRIQQVVRGDSAAYFCASSPGQVGTYEQYFGPGTRLTVT.